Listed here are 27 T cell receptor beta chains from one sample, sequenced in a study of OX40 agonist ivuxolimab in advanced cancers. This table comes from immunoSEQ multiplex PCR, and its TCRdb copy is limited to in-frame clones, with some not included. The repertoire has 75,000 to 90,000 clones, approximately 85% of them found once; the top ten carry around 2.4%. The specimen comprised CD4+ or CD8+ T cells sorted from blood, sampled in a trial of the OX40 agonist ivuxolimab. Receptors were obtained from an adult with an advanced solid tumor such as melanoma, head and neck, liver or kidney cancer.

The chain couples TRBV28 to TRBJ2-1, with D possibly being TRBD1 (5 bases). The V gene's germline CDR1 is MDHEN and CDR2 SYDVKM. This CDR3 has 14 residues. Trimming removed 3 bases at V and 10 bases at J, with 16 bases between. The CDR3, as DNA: TGTGCCAGCAGTTTTCCTGGTGTAACAGGAGAGCAGTTCTTC. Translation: CASSFPGVTGEQFF.

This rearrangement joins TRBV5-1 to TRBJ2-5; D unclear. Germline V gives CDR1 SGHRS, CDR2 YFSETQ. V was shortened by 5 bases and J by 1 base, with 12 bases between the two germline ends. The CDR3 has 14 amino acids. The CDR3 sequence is CASSQGRSQETQYF. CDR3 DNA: TGCGCCAGCAGTCAAGGACGGTCCCAAGAGACCCAGTACTTC.

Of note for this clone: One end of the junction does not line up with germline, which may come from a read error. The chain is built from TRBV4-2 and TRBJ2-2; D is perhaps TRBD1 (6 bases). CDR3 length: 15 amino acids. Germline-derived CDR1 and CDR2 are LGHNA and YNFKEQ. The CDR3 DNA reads TGTGCCAGCAGCTCTCGGCAGGGGCTTACCGGGGAGCTGCTTTTT. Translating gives CASSSRQGLTGELLF.

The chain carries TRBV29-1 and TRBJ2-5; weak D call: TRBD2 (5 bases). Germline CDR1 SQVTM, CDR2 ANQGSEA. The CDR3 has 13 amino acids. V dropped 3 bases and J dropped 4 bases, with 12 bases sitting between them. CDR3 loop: CSVEMTNRETQYF. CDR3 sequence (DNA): TGCAGCGTTGAGATGACTAACCGAGAGACCCAGTACTTC.

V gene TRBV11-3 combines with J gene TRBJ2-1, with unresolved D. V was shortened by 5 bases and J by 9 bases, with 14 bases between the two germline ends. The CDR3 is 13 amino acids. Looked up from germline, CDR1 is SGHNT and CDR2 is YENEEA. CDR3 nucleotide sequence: TGTGCCAGCAGCATGGGAATCTGGGGTGAGCAGTTCTTC. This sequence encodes CASSMGIWGEQFF.

DNA for the CDR3: TGTGCCAGCAGTTTTGGCACACCGAACACCATATATTTT. This sequence encodes CASSFGTPNTIYF. The chain employs TRBV28 and TRBJ1-3; no clear D. The CDR3 extends over 13 amino acids. V lost 3 bases and J 7 bases, leaving 10 bases between the germline ends. Germline CDR1 is MDHEN and CDR2 is SYDVKM.

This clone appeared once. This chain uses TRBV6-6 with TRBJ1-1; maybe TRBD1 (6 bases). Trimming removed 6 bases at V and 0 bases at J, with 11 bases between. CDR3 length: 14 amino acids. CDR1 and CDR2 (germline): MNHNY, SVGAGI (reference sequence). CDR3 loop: CASSSQGLNTEAFF. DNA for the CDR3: TGTGCCAGCAGCTCACAGGGCTTGAACACTGAAGCTTTCTTT.

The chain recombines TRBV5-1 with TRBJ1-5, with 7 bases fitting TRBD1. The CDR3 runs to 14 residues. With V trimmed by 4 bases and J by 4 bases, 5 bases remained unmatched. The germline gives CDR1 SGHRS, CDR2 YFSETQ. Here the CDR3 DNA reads TGCGCCAGCAGCCAGGGGACAGAAAATCAGCCCCAGCATTTT. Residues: CASSQGTENQPQHF.

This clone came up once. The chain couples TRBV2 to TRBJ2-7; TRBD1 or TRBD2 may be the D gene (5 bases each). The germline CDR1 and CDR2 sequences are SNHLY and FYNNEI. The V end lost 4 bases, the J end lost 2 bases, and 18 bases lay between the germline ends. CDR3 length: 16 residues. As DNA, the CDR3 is TGTGCCAGCAGTGCGGGGCGAGGGACGGCAGCCTACGAGCAGTACTTC. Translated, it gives CASSAGRGTAAYEQYF. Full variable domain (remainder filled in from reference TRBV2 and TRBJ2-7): EPEVTQTPSHQVTQMGQEVILRCVPISNHLYFYWYRQILGQKVEFLVSFYNNEISEKSEIFDDQFSVERPDGSNFTLKIRSTKLEDSAMYFCASSAGRGTAAYEQYFGPGTRLTVT.

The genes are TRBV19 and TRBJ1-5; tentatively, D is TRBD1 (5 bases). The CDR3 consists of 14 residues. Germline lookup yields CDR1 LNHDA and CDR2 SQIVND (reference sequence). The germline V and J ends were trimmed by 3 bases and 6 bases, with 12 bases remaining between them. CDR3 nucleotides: TGTGCCAGTAGTATCTGGGGGGAGACTCAGCCCCAGCATTTT. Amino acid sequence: CASSIWGETQPQHF.

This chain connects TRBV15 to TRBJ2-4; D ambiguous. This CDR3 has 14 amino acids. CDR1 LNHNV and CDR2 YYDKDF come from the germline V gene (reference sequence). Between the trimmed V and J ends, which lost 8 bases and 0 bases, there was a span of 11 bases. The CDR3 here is CATHRTGAKNIQYF. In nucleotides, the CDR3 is TGTGCCACCCATAGGACGGGAGCCAAAAACATTCAGTACTTC.

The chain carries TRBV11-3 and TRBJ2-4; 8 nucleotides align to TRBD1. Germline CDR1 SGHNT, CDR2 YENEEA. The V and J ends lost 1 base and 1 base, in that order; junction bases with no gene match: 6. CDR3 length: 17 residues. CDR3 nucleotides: TGTGCCAGCAGCTTAGGATGGCAGGGGGCGGCCAAAAACATTCAGTACTTC. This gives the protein CASSLGWQGAAKNIQYF.

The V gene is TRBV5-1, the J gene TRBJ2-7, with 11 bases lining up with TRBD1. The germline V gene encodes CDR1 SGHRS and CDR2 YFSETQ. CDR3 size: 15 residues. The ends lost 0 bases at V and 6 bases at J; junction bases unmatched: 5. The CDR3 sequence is CASSLAGQGAGEQYF. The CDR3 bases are TGCGCCAGCAGCTTGGCCGGACAGGGGGCCGGCGAGCAGTACTTC.

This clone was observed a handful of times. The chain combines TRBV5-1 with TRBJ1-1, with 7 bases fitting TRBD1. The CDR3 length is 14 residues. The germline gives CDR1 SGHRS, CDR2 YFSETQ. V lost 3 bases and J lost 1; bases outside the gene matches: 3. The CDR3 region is CASSSDRKNTEAFF. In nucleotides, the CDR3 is TGCGCCAGCAGCTCGGACAGGAAGAACACTGAAGCTTTCTTT.

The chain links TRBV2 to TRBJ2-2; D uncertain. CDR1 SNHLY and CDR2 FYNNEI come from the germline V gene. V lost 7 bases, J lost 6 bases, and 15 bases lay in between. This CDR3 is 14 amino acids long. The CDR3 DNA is TGTGCCAGCACCTCCAACACGGATTCCGGGGAGCTGTTTTTT. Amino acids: CASTSNTDSGELFF. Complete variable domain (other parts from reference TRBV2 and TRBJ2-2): EPEVTQTPSHQVTQMGQEVILRCVPISNHLYFYWYRQILGQKVEFLVSFYNNEISEKSEIFDDQFSVERPDGSNFTLKIRSTKLEDSAMYFCASTSNTDSGELFFGEGSRLTVL.

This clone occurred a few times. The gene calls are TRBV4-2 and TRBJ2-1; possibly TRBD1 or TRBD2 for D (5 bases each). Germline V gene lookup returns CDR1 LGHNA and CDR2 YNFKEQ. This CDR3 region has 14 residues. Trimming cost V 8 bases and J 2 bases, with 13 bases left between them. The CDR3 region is CASWGGGPYNEQFF. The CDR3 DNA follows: TGTGCCAGCTGGGGTGGGGGACCCTACAATGAGCAGTTCTTC.

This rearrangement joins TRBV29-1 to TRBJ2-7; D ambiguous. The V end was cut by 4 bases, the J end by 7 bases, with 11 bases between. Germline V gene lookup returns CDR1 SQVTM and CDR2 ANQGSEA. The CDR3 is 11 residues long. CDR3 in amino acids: CSVARLEEQYF. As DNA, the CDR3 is TGCAGCGTTGCGCGGCTAGAGGAGCAGTACTTC.

CDR3 sequence (DNA): TGTGCCAGCAGCTTGGGACAGGGGGTCGGGGACCAGCCCCAGCATTTT. Its protein product is CASSLGQGVGDQPQHF. The chain joins TRBV11-2 to TRBJ1-5; 11 nucleotides match TRBD1. Looked up from germline, CDR1 is SGHAT and CDR2 is FQNNGV. The V segment lost 3 bases and the J segment 7 bases; nucleotides outside the gene matches: 8. The CDR3 has 16 amino acids.

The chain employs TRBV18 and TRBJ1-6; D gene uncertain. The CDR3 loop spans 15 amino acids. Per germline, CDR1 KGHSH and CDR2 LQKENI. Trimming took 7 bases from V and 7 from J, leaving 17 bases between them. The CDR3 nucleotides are TGTGCCAGCTTTGGGGTGGTGGGCCGAAATTCACCCCTCCACTTT. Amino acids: CASFGVVGRNSPLHF.

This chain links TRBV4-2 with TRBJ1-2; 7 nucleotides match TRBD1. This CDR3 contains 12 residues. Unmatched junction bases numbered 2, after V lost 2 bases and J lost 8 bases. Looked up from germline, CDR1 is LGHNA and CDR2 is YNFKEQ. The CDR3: CASSQRDRGYTF. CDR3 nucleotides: TGTGCCAGCAGCCAACGGGACAGAGGCTACACCTTC.

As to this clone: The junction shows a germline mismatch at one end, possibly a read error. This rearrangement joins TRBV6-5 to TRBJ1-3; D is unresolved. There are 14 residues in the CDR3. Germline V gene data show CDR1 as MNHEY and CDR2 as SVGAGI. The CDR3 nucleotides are TGTGCCAGCAGCTACTTAAGCTCTGGAAACACCATATATTTT. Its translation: CASSYLSSGNTIYF.

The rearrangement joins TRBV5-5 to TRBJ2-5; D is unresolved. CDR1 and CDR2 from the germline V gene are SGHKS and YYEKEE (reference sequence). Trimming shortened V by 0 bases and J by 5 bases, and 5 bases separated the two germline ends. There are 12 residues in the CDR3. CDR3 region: CASSLDMETQYF. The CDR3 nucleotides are TGTGCCAGCAGCTTGGATATGGAGACCCAGTACTTC.

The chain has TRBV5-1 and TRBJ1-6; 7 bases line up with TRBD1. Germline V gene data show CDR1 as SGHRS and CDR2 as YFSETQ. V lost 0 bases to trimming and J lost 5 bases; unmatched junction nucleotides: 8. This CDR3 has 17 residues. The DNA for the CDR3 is TGCGCCAGCAGCTTGGAGCTACAGGGGATTCATAATTCACCCCTCCACTTT. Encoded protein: CASSLELQGIHNSPLHF.

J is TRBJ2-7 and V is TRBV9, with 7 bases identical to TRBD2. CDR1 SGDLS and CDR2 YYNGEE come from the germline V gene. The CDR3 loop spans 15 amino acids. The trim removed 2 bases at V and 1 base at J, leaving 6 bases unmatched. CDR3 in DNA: TGTGCCAGCAGCGTGGGGGAGCGGGGTTCCTACGAGCAGTACTTC. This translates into CASSVGERGSYEQYF.

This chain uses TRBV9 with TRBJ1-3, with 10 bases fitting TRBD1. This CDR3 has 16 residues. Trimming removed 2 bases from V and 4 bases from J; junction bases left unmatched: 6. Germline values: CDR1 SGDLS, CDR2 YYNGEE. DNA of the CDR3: TGTGCCAGCAGCGTTCGGGACAGGGGAACAGGAAACACCATATATTTT. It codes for CASSVRDRGTGNTIYF.

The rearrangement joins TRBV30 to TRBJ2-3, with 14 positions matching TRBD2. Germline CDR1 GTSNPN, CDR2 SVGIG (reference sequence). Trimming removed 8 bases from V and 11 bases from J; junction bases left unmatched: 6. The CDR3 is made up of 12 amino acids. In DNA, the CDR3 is TGTGCCCATGGACTAGCGGGGGGTAAGCAGTATTTT. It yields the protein CAHGLAGGKQYF.

The CDR3 nucleotides read TGTGCCATCAGTGAGGGGCACACAGATACGCAGTATTTT. It codes for CAISEGHTDTQYF. The chain couples TRBV10-3 to TRBJ2-3; D remains unclear. The CDR3 spans 13 residues. CDR1 and CDR2 (germline): ENHRY, SYGVKD. V was cut by 2 bases and J by 2 bases, with 5 bases left in between.